These T cell receptor beta chains were read from a single sample in a study of blood T cell repertoires in COVID-19. Using immunoSEQ multiplex PCR, the repertoire was profiled, and TCRdb retains in-frame clones only, with some absent. The sample comprises tens of thousands of clones, roughly 85% of which are singletons, and roughly 18% rests with the top ten. Sequenced: peripheral blood. The receptors stem from a human donor in a cohort sampled during active COVID-19. Both conserved end residues are part of each CDR3. Fields, in order: clone size, J gene, V gene, D gene, CDR3 DNA, CDR3 protein. D genes are given only for firm matches. The size field is filled for only some rows; it gives once, few, many or a size class.

.,TRBJ2-3,TRBV7-2,TRBD2,TGTGCCAGCAGCTTAATGGGGGGGGTCACAGATACGCAGTATTTT,CASSLMGGVTDTQYF
.,TRBJ1-6,TRBV5-8,TRBD1,TGTGCCAGCAGCTCCTTCGACAGGGACGGTTCACCCCTCCACTTT,CASSSFDRDGSPLHF
.,TRBJ1-4,TRBV2,.,TGTGCCAGCAACCCTAGGGGTGGTGGTGAAAAACTGTTTTTT,CASNPRGGGEKLFF
.,TRBJ2-4,TRBV7-9,TRBD1,TGTGCCAGCAGCCGCACAGGGGTTTTGGGGAAAAACATTCAGTACTTC,CASSRTGVLGKNIQYF
.,TRBJ1-2,TRBV7-9,TRBD1,TGTGCCAGCAGCCCGCGACAGGGTCTCTATGGCTACACCTTC,CASSPRQGLYGYTF
few,TRBJ2-7,TRBV3-1/TRBV3-2,.,TGTGCCAGCAGCCTACAGGGCTTATACGAGCAGTACTTC,CASSLQGLYEQYF
.,TRBJ1-2,TRBV6-5,TRBD1,TGTGCCAGCAGAAGGGACAGGGGGCTTGACTATGGCTACACCTTC,CASRRDRGLDYGYTF
.,TRBJ1-3,TRBV18,.,TGTGCCAGCTCACCACCGTCCGGGGGAAACACCATATATTTT,CASSPPSGGNTIYF
few,TRBJ1-2,TRBV10-1,TRBD1,TGCGCCAGCAGTGGGACAGGGTCTTATGGCTACACCTTC,CASSGTGSYGYTF
.,TRBJ1-6,TRBV5-1,.,TGCGCCAGCAGCTCGGTAGCGGGACGCCTCTATAATTCACCCCTCCACTTT,CASSSVAGRLYNSPLHF
.,TRBJ1-2,TRBV5-6,TRBD1,TGTGCCAGCAGATTACAGGGGCCTCGTGGCTACACCTTC,CASRLQGPRGYTF
.,TRBJ2-7,TRBV6-2/TRBV6-3,.,TGTGCCAGCAGTTATGTAGTTTCCTCCGAGCAGTACTTC,CASSYVVSSEQYF
.,TRBJ2-1,TRBV7-2,.,TGTGCCAGCAGCTTAGCCCCGAGATACAATGAGCAGTTCTTC,CASSLAPRYNEQFF
.,TRBJ1-5,TRBV6-5,TRBD1,TGTGCCAGCAGTTATGGGACAGGGGCTAATCAGCCCCAGCATTTT,CASSYGTGANQPQHF
.,TRBJ2-3,TRBV7-6,.,TGTGCCAGCAGCCTTAGCTCGTTCTCCACAGATACGCAGTATTTT,CASSLSSFSTDTQYF
.,TRBJ1-1,TRBV4-1,.,TGCGCCAGCAGCCAAGCAGACATACGGAACACTGAAGCTTTCTTT,CASSQADIRNTEAFF
.,TRBJ1-2,TRBV29-1,TRBD1,TGCAGCGTTGCCAAAGAGGGGGCCGGTGGCTACACCTTC,CSVAKEGAGGYTF
.,TRBJ2-3,TRBV4-2,.,TGTGCCAGCAGCGGATGGGGCGCAGATACGCAGTATTTT,CASSGWGADTQYF
medium-sized,TRBJ2-7,TRBV27,.,TGTGCCAGCAGTTTAACAGCCTCCTACGAGCAGTACTTC,CASSLTASYEQYF
.,TRBJ1-3,TRBV3-1/TRBV3-2,TRBD1,TGTGCCAGCAGGACAGGGTCGGGAAACACCATATATTTT,CASRTGSGNTIYF
.,TRBJ2-1,TRBV7-9,TRBD2,TGTGCCAGCAGCTGGGGGACTAGCGGGGGCGGTGAGCAGTTCTTC,CASSWGTSGGGEQFF
.,TRBJ2-5,TRBV4-1,TRBD2,TGCGCCAGCAGCCAAGGGGGACTAGCGGCCACCAGGCACTTC,CASSQGGLAATRHF
once,TRBJ2-4,TRBV27,.,TGTGCCAGCAGAGAGAGGTTGGGAAACATTCAGTACTTC,CASRERLGNIQYF
.,TRBJ2-7,TRBV5-1,.,TGCGCCAGCAGGGCGGGCTACGAGCAGTACTTC,CASRAGYEQYF
.,TRBJ2-3,TRBV7-2,TRBD2,TGTGCCAGCAGCTTAGCGAGCGGGGGGAACACAGATACGCAGTATTTT,CASSLASGGNTDTQYF
once,TRBJ1-6,TRBV30,.,TGTGCCTGGAGATTGGACAGCCCCTATAATTCACCCCTCCACTTT,CAWRLDSPYNSPLHF
.,TRBJ1-5,TRBV6-2/TRBV6-3,TRBD1,TGTGCCAGCAGTTTATATGGACAGGTACGACAGCCCCAGCATTTT,CASSLYGQVRQPQHF
.,TRBJ1-1,TRBV12-3/TRBV12-4,.,TGTGCCAGCAGTCTGACAGCCAACACTGAAGCTTTCTTT,CASSLTANTEAFF
.,TRBJ2-3,TRBV5-1,TRBD2,TGCGCCAGCAGCTTGGACGCGGGGGGCACAGATACGCAGTATTTT,CASSLDAGGTDTQYF
.,TRBJ1-2,TRBV10-3,TRBD1,TGTGCCATCAGTGAGGGTCAGGGGGCGATCTATGGCTACACCTTC,CAISEGQGAIYGYTF
few,TRBJ2-5,TRBV6-5,.,TGTGCCAGCAGTTACCCGGCCCAGGTGGAGACCCAGTACTTC,CASSYPAQVETQYF
once,TRBJ2-5,TRBV6-2/TRBV6-3,.,TGTGCCAGCAGTTACTCCCCGCTATCTAAAGAGACCCAGTACTTC,CASSYSPLSKETQYF
.,TRBJ1-1,TRBV12-3/TRBV12-4,.,TGTGCCAGCAGTTTCTACGCTGAAGCTTTCTTT,CASSFYAEAFF
few,TRBJ2-3,TRBV7-8,TRBD1,TGTGCCAGCAGCGCCCGATTAACAGGGGGCTCAGATACGCAGTATTTT,CASSARLTGGSDTQYF
.,TRBJ2-5,TRBV7-9,TRBD1,TGTGCCAGCAGCCAAGAAGGACAGGGTAGAGAGACCCAGTACTTC,CASSQEGQGRETQYF
.,TRBJ2-5,TRBV18,.,TGTGCCAGCTCACCACCAACTAGCTGGGAGACCCAGTACTTC,CASSPPTSWETQYF
once,TRBJ1-4,TRBV27,.,TGTGCCAGCAGTCAGAGACAGAGTGAAAAACTGTTTTTT,CASSQRQSEKLFF
.,TRBJ2-7,TRBV4-2,.,TGTGCCAGCAGCTTTGTGTCAGGGAATACCTACGAGCAGTACTTC,CASSFVSGNTYEQYF
.,TRBJ2-1,TRBV11-2,TRBD2,TGTGCCAGCAGCTTAGGGAGCGGGGGGGCCTTCTACAATGAGCAGTTCTTC,CASSLGSGGAFYNEQFF
.,TRBJ2-7,TRBV6-5,.,TGTGCCAGCAGTCCGTCAGGGGTCGAGCAGTACTTC,CASSPSGVEQYF
.,TRBJ2-5,TRBV11-3,.,TGTGCCAGCAGCCTGGGAGACCAAGAGACCCAGTACTTC,CASSLGDQETQYF
.,TRBJ2-2,TRBV5-6,TRBD2,TGTGCCAGCAGCCCTTTGACTAGCGGGAACACCGGGGAGCTGTTTTTT,CASSPLTSGNTGELFF
once,TRBJ2-3,TRBV7-2,.,TGTGCCAGCAGCTTAGTGGGGGGACGCACAGATACGCAGTATTTT,CASSLVGGRTDTQYF
.,TRBJ1-3,TRBV7-2,TRBD1,TGTGCCAGCAGCCGGGACAGCTCTGGAAACACCATATATTTT,CASSRDSSGNTIYF
.,TRBJ1-3,TRBV6-5,.,TGTGCCAGCAGCGCCCTAGGTTTTGGAAACACCATATATTTT,CASSALGFGNTIYF
.,TRBJ1-1,TRBV7-3,.,TGTGCCAGCAGGATGCAGGGCACGAACACTGAAGCTTTCTTT,CASRMQGTNTEAFF
few,TRBJ1-2,TRBV4-2,.,TGTGCCAGCAGCCAAGTCGACTATGGCTACACCTTC,CASSQVDYGYTF
.,TRBJ2-5,TRBV5-4,TRBD2,TGTGCCAGCAGCTTGGCGGGACTAGCGAAATCAGAGACCCAGTACTTC,CASSLAGLAKSETQYF
.,TRBJ1-1,TRBV6-6,TRBD1,TGTGCCAGCAGCCAGGGACAGTTGCTTGAAGCTTTCTTT,CASSQGQLLEAFF
.,TRBJ1-2,TRBV30,.,TGTGCCTGTCTTAACCCAGGACAGAGTTCTTCCTATGGCTACACCTTC,CACLNPGQSSSYGYTF
.,TRBJ1-2,TRBV3-1/TRBV3-2,.,TGTGCCAGCAGCTCAGGACAGTACAATGTGGCGGGCTACACCTTC,CASSSGQYNVAGYTF
.,TRBJ2-6,TRBV4-1,TRBD1,TGCGCCAGCAGCCAGGGGACAGGGAGGGCCAACGTCCTGACTTTC,CASSQGTGRANVLTF
.,TRBJ1-2,TRBV28,.,TGTGCCAGCAGTTTAAGTAGGGGAGGGTATGGCTACACCTTC,CASSLSRGGYGYTF
.,TRBJ2-3,TRBV5-1,TRBD1,TGCGCCAGCAGCCTGGGACAGGGATGGGATACGCAGTATTTT,CASSLGQGWDTQYF
.,TRBJ2-7,TRBV3-1/TRBV3-2,.,TGTGCCAGCAGCCAACCCGACTACCCCGGCGCCGAGCAGTACTTC,CASSQPDYPGAEQYF
once,TRBJ1-2,TRBV5-6,.,TGTGCCAGCAACAAGGGAGGGGCGGTTTACTATGGCTACACCTTC,CASNKGGAVYYGYTF
.,TRBJ2-5,TRBV19,TRBD2,TGTGCCAGTAGTACAGCGGGGGGCCAAGAGACCCAGTACTTC,CASSTAGGQETQYF